A few counts support the clone carrying this TCR beta chain. Its specificity is unknown. The TCRbeta library incorporated unique molecular identifiers. TCRdb used MiXCR to reprocess the PCR reads, holding one entry per CDR3 protein. Found here are about 15,000 distinct CDR3 sequences, roughly an eighth of them singletons; the top ten hold 71%. The sample belongs to a study of T-cell reconstitution after alpha-beta-depleted transplantation in children. Study-wide results and caveats: Diversity of TCRbeta at day 60 was high in some patients, arising from surviving recipient T cells and thymic progenitors. Hyperexpanded clones declined; after one year, newly produced T cells mostly supplied diversity. There were reportedly several hundred expanded graft clones from which alpha-beta T cells came about two months after transplant.

The sequence was collected from a boy under two years old who had a stem cell transplant for Wiskott-Aldrich syndrome, so the T cells may come from the graft donor. Sequences were derived from PBMCs, mostly from graft donor cells, sampled 180 days after TCRalphabeta/CD19-depleted stem cell transplant.

This chain's CDR3 is CASSFGQGNSPYYGYTF. The CDR3 nucleotides are TGTGCCAGCAGTTTCGGACAGGGGAACTCTCCGTACTATGGCTACACCTTC. J is TRBJ1-2 and V is TRBV11-2, with 9 nucleotides matching TRBD1. The CDR3 runs to 17 residues. V shed 6 bases and J 3 bases; nucleotides not matched to a gene: 14. Germline CDR1 reads SGHAT; CDR2 reads FQNNGV.